Following are 28 T cell receptor beta chains from one sample sequenced in a study of control samples from healthy donors and cancer patients. This table comes from immunoSEQ multiplex PCR, and its TCRdb copy is limited to in-frame clones, with some not included. This sample carries about 160,000 clones, 85% to 90% of them seen once, and the ten largest clones take about 12%. Sequences were obtained from blood. These receptors originate from a man aged 30-40 years in good health.

CDR3 coding DNA: TGTGCCAGCAGCCAGGGCTTAAATGGCTACACCTTC. Translation gives CASSQGLNGYTF. The chain employs TRBV3-1 (or the pseudogene TRBV3-2) and TRBJ1-2; D not certain. The CDR3 loop spans 12 amino acids. Trimming removed 3 bases at V and 6 bases at J, with 8 bases between. Germline V CDR1 and CDR2: LGHDT, YNNKEL (reference sequence).

The chain uses TRBV4-3 and TRBJ2-5; 7 nucleotides line up with TRBD1. The V segment lost 0 bases and the J segment 7 bases; nucleotides outside the gene matches: 8. Germline V gene data show CDR1 as LGHNA and CDR2 as YSLEER. The CDR3 totals 15 residues. CDR3 nucleotide sequence: TGCGCCAGCAGCCAAGATCCGACCTCAGGGGGGACCCAGTACTTC. This translates into CASSQDPTSGGTQYF.

This clone was counted a single time. The rearrangement uses TRBV9 and TRBJ1-4, with a possible D match to TRBD1 (5 bases). Germline loops: CDR1 SGDLS, CDR2 YYNGEE. Trimming pared 1 base from V and 0 bases from J, leaving 10 bases between. CDR3 length: 16 residues. The CDR3: CASSVTGHSTNEKLFF. The CDR3 region has the DNA TGTGCCAGCAGCGTAACCGGACACTCAACTAATGAAAAACTGTTTTTT.

The chain employs TRBV9 and TRBJ1-6; D remains unclear. Germline V gene data show CDR1 as SGDLS and CDR2 as YYNGEE. With 0 bases removed from V and 9 bases from J, the gap between germline ends came to 7 bases. The CDR3 sequence is 13 residues long. The CDR3, as DNA: TGTGCCAGCAGCGTAGATCAGGTTTCACCCCTCCACTTT. This translates into CASSVDQVSPLHF.

The chain joins TRBV5-1 to TRBJ1-1, with D possibly matching TRBD1 (5 bases). The CDR3 consists of 12 residues. Trimming cost V 7 bases and J 8 bases, with 15 bases left between them. Germline lookup yields CDR1 SGHRS and CDR2 YFSETQ. The CDR3 coding sequence is TGCGCCAGCGGCCTCACGGGGCAAGAAGCTTTCTTT. As protein: CASGLTGQEAFF. Full variable domain (remainder filled in from reference TRBV5-1 and TRBJ1-1): KAGVTQTPRYLIKTRGQQVTLSCSPISGHRSVSWYQQTPGQGLQFLFEYFSETQRNKGNFPGRFSGRQFSNSRSEMNVSTLELGDSALYLCASGLTGQEAFFGQGTRLTVV.

The V gene is TRBV12-3 or TRBV12-4, the J gene TRBJ1-6; possible D gene TRBD1, 5 bases. CDR3 size: 13 residues. V lost 5 bases and J 8 bases, leaving 10 bases between the germline ends. CDR3 nucleotide sequence: TGTGCCAGCAGTGCGACAGAATATTCACCCCTCCACTTT. It encodes CASSATEYSPLHF.

This sequence joins TRBV7-9 and TRBJ2-1; D is tentatively TRBD1 or TRBD2 (6 bases each). CDR1 is SEHNR and CDR2 is FQNEAQ in the germline V gene (reference sequence). The CDR3 sequence is 13 residues long. Trimming pared 4 bases from V and 8 bases from J, leaving 12 bases between. This chain's CDR3 is CASSWGAGDEQFF. CDR3 bases: TGTGCCAGCAGCTGGGGGGCTGGGGATGAGCAGTTCTTC.

The rearrangement joins TRBV20-1 to TRBJ2-7; unclear D gene. The ends were cut back, 2 bases at V and 4 bases at J, with 3 bases in the middle. Germline loops: CDR1 DFQATT, CDR2 SNEGSKA (reference sequence). This CDR3 spans 10 amino acids. DNA of the CDR3: TGCAGTGCTAGATTTTACGAGCAGTACTTC. This sequence encodes CSARFYEQYF.

A word on this clone: Distinct nucleotide sequences in the sample also encode this CDR3. The chain joins TRBV12-3 or TRBV12-4 to TRBJ2-5, with no clear D. The CDR3 spans 11 residues. V lost 3 bases, J lost 6 bases, and 5 bases lay in between. The CDR3 region is CASSFRQTQYF. The CDR3 region has the DNA TGTGCCAGCAGTTTTCGGCAGACCCAGTACTTC.

V is TRBV19 and J is TRBJ1-1; tentative D call: TRBD1 (5 bases). Germline loops: CDR1 LNHDA, CDR2 SQIVND (reference sequence). V was clipped by 1 base and J by 1 base, with 10 bases between them. The CDR3 length is 15 residues. CDR3 amino acids: CASSIVDSSNTEAFF. DNA of the CDR3: TGTGCCAGTAGTATAGTCGACAGTTCGAACACTGAAGCTTTCTTT.

This chain uses TRBV5-1 with TRBJ1-1; 9 bases align to TRBD1. J lost 6 bases, V lost 4 bases, and 10 bases had no gene match. Germline V gene sequence: CDR1 SGHRS, CDR2 YFSETQ. The CDR3 length is 15 residues. The CDR3: CASSGATGGAAEAFF. CDR3 nucleotides: TGCGCCAGCAGCGGGGCCACAGGGGGCGCCGCTGAAGCTTTCTTT. Combining the CDR3 with reference TRBV5-1 and TRBJ1-1 gives the whole variable domain KAGVTQTPRYLIKTRGQQVTLSCSPISGHRSVSWYQQTPGQGLQFLFEYFSETQRNKGNFPGRFSGRQFSNSRSEMNVSTLELGDSALYLCASSGATGGAAEAFFGQGTRLTVV.

J is TRBJ1-2 and V is TRBV19; no clear D gene. The V end lost 5 bases, the J end lost 6 bases, and 10 bases lay between the germline ends. This CDR3 has 12 residues. Germline CDR1 is LNHDA and CDR2 is SQIVND (reference sequence). For the CDR3, the DNA is TGTGCCAGTAGTCTCGGCGGGCATGGCTACACCTTC. As protein: CASSLGGHGYTF.

This clone was seen just once. The rearrangement links TRBV19 to TRBJ1-1, with TRBD1 identical over 7 bases. The germline V gene encodes CDR1 LNHDA and CDR2 SQIVND (reference sequence). The CDR3 has 17 residues. V lost 5 bases, J lost 3 bases, and 15 bases stayed unmatched. This chain's CDR3 is CASSASSFGDRDTEAFF. DNA of the CDR3: TGTGCCAGTAGTGCGTCATCCTTTGGGGACAGAGACACTGAAGCTTTCTTT.

This chain links TRBV7-9 with TRBJ1-1, with 7 positions matching TRBD1. V shed 5 bases, J shed 5 bases, and the junction held 11 bases outside the gene matches. CDR1 is SEHNR, CDR2 FQNEAQ, per germline (reference sequence). This CDR3 is 15 amino acids long. This CDR3 is CASSEGAGGRTEAFF. The CDR3 region has the DNA TGTGCCAGCAGCGAGGGGGCAGGGGGAAGGACTGAAGCTTTCTTT.

This chain connects TRBV29-1 to TRBJ1-2; D is possibly TRBD1 (6 bases). The CDR3 runs to 13 residues. The V gene's germline CDR1 is SQVTM and CDR2 ANQGSEA. Trimming took 5 bases from V and 4 from J, leaving 14 bases between them. DNA of the CDR3: TGCAGCGTTTACAGGGAGGAGGTCTATGGCTACACCTTC. Translated: CSVYREEVYGYTF.

This clone came up once. V is TRBV3-1 (or the pseudogene TRBV3-2) and J is TRBJ2-7; maybe TRBD2 (6 bases). Looked up from germline, CDR1 is LGHDT and CDR2 is YNNKEL (reference sequence). Trimming removed 0 bases at V and 7 bases at J, with 13 bases between. CDR3 size: 14 residues. The CDR3 nucleotides are TGTGCCAGCAGCCAAGACCGCGGGGTATCGGAGCAGTACTTC. Translating gives CASSQDRGVSEQYF.

The chain recombines TRBV7-6 with TRBJ1-4; unclear D gene. CDR1 is SGHVS, CDR2 FNYEAQ, per germline. The CDR3 contains 14 residues. V was pared by 3 bases and J by 4 bases, with 9 bases between. CDR3 in amino acids: CASSLGALNEKLFF. CDR3 DNA sequence: TGTGCCAGCAGCTTGGGAGCCCTTAATGAAAAACTGTTTTTT.

The chain has TRBV7-3 and TRBJ1-3; D call uncertain. Germline V gene sequence: CDR1 SGHTA, CDR2 FQGTGA. V lost 5 bases to trimming and J lost 2 bases, with 7 bases between them. The CDR3 contains 13 residues. CDR3 amino acids: CASSPDPGNTIYF. The CDR3 nucleotides are TGTGCCAGCAGCCCCGACCCTGGAAACACCATATATTTT.

The chain carries TRBV19 and TRBJ2-7; D unresolved. CDR3 length: 12 amino acids. With 5 bases removed from V and 2 bases from J, the gap between germline ends came to 7 bases. The germline gives CDR1 LNHDA, CDR2 SQIVND (reference sequence). CDR3 nucleotide sequence: TGTGCCAGTAGTTCGGGTCCCTACGAGCAGTACTTC. It encodes CASSSGPYEQYF.

This chain links TRBV24-1 with TRBJ2-5; a weak D match, TRBD2 (5 bases). From germline, CDR1 is KGHDR and CDR2 SFDVKD. The CDR3 extends over 13 amino acids. Trimming stripped 9 bases from V and 5 bases from J, with 15 bases between. The CDR3 region is CATESGSLETQYF. CDR3 DNA sequence: TGTGCCACCGAATCGGGGTCGTTGGAGACCCAGTACTTC.

This sequence joins TRBV3-1 (or the pseudogene TRBV3-2) and TRBJ1-4; D perhaps matches TRBD1 (5 bases). V was pared by 1 base and J by 4 bases, with 10 bases between. CDR1 and CDR2 from the germline V gene are LGHDT and YNNKEL (reference sequence). The CDR3 is made up of 15 amino acids. CDR3 nucleotides: TGTGCCAGCAGCCAAGGACAGACCTTTAATGAAAAACTGTTTTTT. It specifies CASSQGQTFNEKLFF.

The count of this clone is one. The chain employs TRBV5-1 and TRBJ2-5, with 8 bases that match TRBD2. Germline assignment: CDR1 SGHRS and CDR2 YFSETQ. Trimming cost V 0 bases and J 3 bases; bases outside gene matches: 7. There are 16 residues in the CDR3. In DNA form, the CDR3 reads TGCGCCAGCAGCTTGGCAGGGCGGGGGGCCGAAGAGACCCAGTACTTC. It yields the protein CASSLAGRGAEETQYF.

The chain recombines TRBV19 with TRBJ1-1, with D hard to call. The CDR3 extends over 14 amino acids. Germline V gene lookup returns CDR1 LNHDA and CDR2 SQIVND (reference sequence). Trimming stripped 3 bases from V and 4 bases from J, with 12 bases between. In nucleotides, the CDR3 is TGTGCCAGTAGTATGGGAGGGAGAGGCACTGAAGCTTTCTTT. It specifies CASSMGGRGTEAFF.

V is TRBV7-9 and J is TRBJ1-1; D gene ambiguous. The germline CDR1 and CDR2 sequences are SEHNR and FQNEAQ (reference sequence). The CDR3 totals 16 residues. Trimming left V 3 bases short and J 1 base short, with 15 bases between. CDR3 loop: CASSLGSGRANTEAFF. The CDR3 DNA reads as TGTGCCAGCAGCTTGGGGTCGGGGAGAGCGAACACTGAAGCTTTCTTT.

This clone was detected once. V gene TRBV6-7 combines with J gene TRBJ1-6; D is uncertain. TRBV6-7 is placed among ORFs of uncertain function. The CDR3 sequence is 15 residues long. Trimming stripped 2 bases from V and 7 bases from J, with 12 bases between. CDR3: CASSYPQAGNSPLHF. CDR3 nucleotide sequence: TGTGCCAGCAGTTACCCCCAGGCAGGAAATTCACCCCTCCACTTT.

The V gene is TRBV29-1, the J gene TRBJ2-7; D might be TRBD2 (5 bases). Germline CDR1 SQVTM, CDR2 ANQGSEA. V was cut by 6 bases and J by 7 bases, with 25 bases left in between. The CDR3 sequence is 15 residues long. For the CDR3, the DNA is TGCAGCGTCGAGATCCGAAGTGGACTGTCTTTAGAGCAGTACTTC. Translating gives CSVEIRSGLSLEQYF.

The chain employs TRBV6-6 and TRBJ2-3, with D perhaps TRBD1 (5 bases). The CDR3 runs 15 residues. Germline CDR1 MNHNY, CDR2 SVGAGI (reference sequence). V lost 5 bases and J lost 2, with 14 bases in between. The CDR3 DNA sequence: TGTGCCAGCAGTCCCGGTGGGGCTTCCACAGATACGCAGTATTTT. Translating it yields CASSPGGASTDTQYF.

This clone showed up just a few times. This sequence joins TRBV9 and TRBJ2-1; D might be TRBD1 (6 bases). The CDR3 has 17 residues. CDR1 SGDLS and CDR2 YYNGEE come from the germline V gene. The V end lost 3 bases, the J end lost 1 base, and 17 bases lay between the germline ends. CDR3 coding DNA: TGTGCCAGCAGCGAGGGGATCGGGACAACATCCTACAATGAGCAGTTCTTC. Translated, it gives CASSEGIGTTSYNEQFF.